Listed here are 10 T cell receptor beta chains from one sample, sequenced in a study of blood T cell repertoires in COVID-19. Profiling relied on immunoSEQ multiplex PCR, and the TCRdb table lists in-frame clones only, not all of them. The sample consists of about 90,000 clones, about 82% of them appearing once. Source material: peripheral blood. These receptors were taken from an older woman with active or convalescent COVID-19.

The V and J genes are TRBV6-2 or TRBV6-3 and TRBJ1-2; 9 bases agree with TRBD1. Per the germline V gene, CDR1 is MNHEY and CDR2 is SVGEGT. Unmatched junction bases numbered 12, after V lost 5 bases and J lost 8 bases. The CDR3 consists of 15 residues. In DNA, the CDR3 is TGTGCCAGCAGTGCTCCCGGGACAGGGTTAATCGGCTACACCTTC. Its protein is CASSAPGTGLIGYTF.

The chain uses TRBV6-2 or TRBV6-3 and TRBJ2-7; the match to TRBD1 covers 9 bases. With 0 bases clipped from V and 5 bases from J, the junction kept 23 bases outside the gene matches. This CDR3 comprises 21 residues. The germline V gene has CDR1 MNHEY and CDR2 SVGEGT. CDR3 coding DNA: TGTGCCAGCAGTTACTCCTCAGGACAGGGGCAACCGACTCCTCCCGGGCACGAGCAGTACTTC. It specifies CASSYSSGQGQPTPPGHEQYF.

The V and J genes are TRBV29-1 and TRBJ1-4; 7 bases fit TRBD1. The V gene end was trimmed by 0 bases and the J gene end by 6 bases; junction bases not matched to a gene: 10. Per germline, CDR1 SQVTM and CDR2 ANQGSEA. The CDR3 covers 16 residues. The CDR3 DNA is TGCAGCGTTGAAGACTACAGGGGCCGGCGGGATGAAAAACTGTTTTTT. Amino acid sequence: CSVEDYRGRRDEKLFF.

This clone was detected only a few times. Here the CDR3 DNA reads TGCAGGAGTTCAGGGGTCGATGGCTACACCTTC. Encoded protein: CRSSGVDGYTF. J is TRBJ1-2 and V is TRBV20-1; TRBD1 is a possible D gene (6 bases). The germline CDR1 and CDR2 sequences are DFQATT and SNEGSKA (reference sequence). The CDR3 totals 11 residues.

The chain carries TRBV6-5 and TRBJ2-5; TRBD2 matches at 11 bases. The CDR3 consists of 14 residues. J was trimmed by 5 bases and V by 8 bases; bases with no gene match: 7. The germline CDR1 and CDR2 sequences are MNHEY and SVGAGI. CDR3 in DNA: TGTGCCAGCCAGACTAGCGGGGCCGGTGAGACCCAGTACTTC. Translating gives CASQTSGAGETQYF.

The count of this clone is one. The rearrangement uses TRBV5-1 and TRBJ1-5; TRBD1 agrees at 7 bases. Trimming removed 4 bases from V and 6 bases from J; junction bases left unmatched: 10. From germline, CDR1 is SGHRS and CDR2 YFSETQ. The length of the CDR3 is 15 residues. CDR3 bases: TGCGCCAGCAGCCCAGGGGACAGTTTGATTCAGCCCCAGCATTTT. Its translation is CASSPGDSLIQPQHF.

This chain links TRBV3-1 (or the pseudogene TRBV3-2) with TRBJ1-2; perhaps TRBD1 as D (5 bases). The germline gives CDR1 LGHDT, CDR2 YNNKEL (reference sequence). V was trimmed by 1 base and J by 7 bases, leaving 16 bases between them. The CDR3 extends over 15 amino acids. This chain's CDR3 is CASSQGPLGGSGYTF. The CDR3 DNA is TGTGCCAGCAGCCAAGGACCTCTTGGGGGGTCTGGCTACACCTTC.

The rearrangement links TRBV6-2 or TRBV6-3 to TRBJ1-1; a weak D match, TRBD1 (6 bases). Germline loops: CDR1 MNHEY, CDR2 SVGEGT. CDR3 size: 13 residues. With 2 bases removed from V and 4 bases from J, the gap between germline ends came to 8 bases. In nucleotides, the CDR3 is TGTGCCAGCAGTTACCAACAGGGCACTGAAGCTTTCTTT. It is translated as CASSYQQGTEAFF.

The chain is built from TRBV7-2 and TRBJ1-6; 7 bases are shared with TRBD1. Looked up from germline, CDR1 is SGHTA and CDR2 is FQGNSA. The length of the CDR3 is 16 residues. The junction had 4 bases not matched to a gene; V was cut back by 5 bases and J by 0 bases. CDR3 loop: CASSLTGDSYNSPLHF. The CDR3 nucleotides are TGTGCCAGCAGCCTAACAGGGGACTCCTATAATTCACCCCTCCACTTT.

The chain is built from TRBV10-3 and TRBJ2-5; TRBD2 aligns across 7 bases. The CDR3 runs to 14 residues. CDR1 is ENHRY and CDR2 is SYGVKD in the germline V gene. V gave up 7 bases and J gave up 3 bases; unmatched junction bases: 8. The CDR3 region has the DNA TGTGCCATCACTAGGGGCGCGGGGGAAGAGACCCAGTACTTC. This codes for CAITRGAGEETQYF.